This entry features one T cell receptor beta chain sequence. These data belong to a study of blood T cell repertoires in COVID-19. The repertoire was sequenced with immunoSEQ multiplex PCR; TCRdb's copy has only in-frame clones and lacks some. Seen here are 390,000 or so clones, around 87% observed once, and the top ten hold about 10%. Germline values: CDR1 LNHDA, CDR2 SQIVND (reference sequence). The CDR3 runs 13 residues. With 5 bases removed from V and 6 bases from J, the gap between germline ends came to 14 bases. This chain uses TRBV19 with TRBJ2-7, with a weak D call TRBD2 (5 bases). The sequence derives from a woman in her twenties or thirties with COVID-19, enrolled during active disease. What was sequenced was peripheral blood. Here the CDR3 reads CASSLPPGGEQYF. Here the CDR3 DNA reads TGTGCCAGTAGTCTCCCCCCTGGAGGCGAGCAGTACTTC.